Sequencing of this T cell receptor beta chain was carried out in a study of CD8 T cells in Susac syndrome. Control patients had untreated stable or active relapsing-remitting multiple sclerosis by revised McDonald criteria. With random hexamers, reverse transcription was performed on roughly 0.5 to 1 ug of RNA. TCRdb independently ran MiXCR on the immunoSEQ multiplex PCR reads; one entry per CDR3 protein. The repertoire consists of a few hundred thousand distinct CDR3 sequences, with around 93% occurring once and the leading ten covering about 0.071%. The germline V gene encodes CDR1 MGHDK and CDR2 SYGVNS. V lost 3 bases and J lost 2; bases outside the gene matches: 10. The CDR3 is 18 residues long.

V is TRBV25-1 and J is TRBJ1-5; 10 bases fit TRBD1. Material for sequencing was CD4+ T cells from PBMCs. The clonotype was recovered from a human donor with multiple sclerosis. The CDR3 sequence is CASSDTGTGVLGNQPQHF. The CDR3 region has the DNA TGTGCCAGCAGTGATACCGGGACAGGGGTTTTGGGCAATCAGCCCCAGCATTTT.